This T cell receptor beta chain was obtained from a study of T cells in localized non-small cell lung cancer. Study-wide results and caveats: Sequencing was restricted to one tumor region; therefore, heterogeneity remains possible. Higher adjacent-lung clonality was associated with shorter survival. In adjacent lung appeared a median roughly 56 of the top 100 tumor clones. It was uninvolved adjacent lung that showed the highest T cell clonality, exceeding tumor.

CDR3 length: 16 residues. Germline assignment: CDR1 MGHRA and CDR2 YSYEKL. Deletions cut 1 base from V and 0 bases from J, with 10 bases between. Of note for this clone: Antigen unknown.

Profiled with immunoSEQ multiplex PCR; TCRdb holds only in-frame clones, not every one. The sample has about 20,000 clones; 85% to 90% are singletons. The material was PBMCs, obtained before any cancer treatment. This chain links TRBV4-1 with TRBJ1-3; D is unresolved. This TCR came from a man between 40 and 70 years old with stage II squamous cell lung carcinoma. The CDR3 bases are TGCGCCAGCAGCCAAGTTACTGCGATCTCTGGAAACACCATATATTTT. Translated, it gives CASSQVTAISGNTIYF.